This T cell receptor beta chain appears in the sequencing data of a study of blood T cell repertoires in COVID-19. Whole-study context: From T cells, B-cell-depleted T cells, or PBMCs came the material, which was cDNA or gDNA.

As originally analysed: Reference gene primer amplification gave nucleated cell count estimates. Sequenced by immunoSEQ multiplex PCR; TCRdb stores in-frame clones only, minus some. That table supplies the V and J calls and clone size; D and trimming were determined from the DNA. The repertoire holds fewer than 700,000 clones, about 88% seen once, with roughly 8.3% in the top ten. Followed longitudinally, the Seattle patients had been enrolled during active infection. The source is a woman between 50 and 59 years old with COVID-19, enrolled during active disease. The sample comprised peripheral blood.

CDR3 sequence reads: CASSLRSGGPNTGELFF. CDR3 bases: TGTGCCAGCAGCCTAAGGAGCGGGGGGCCGAACACCGGGGAGCTGTTTTTT. This rearrangement joins TRBV7-7 to TRBJ2-2, with 9 bases lining up with TRBD2. Per the germline V gene, CDR1 is SSHAT and CDR2 is FNYEAQ (reference sequence). The CDR3 contains 17 residues. V trimming: 5 bases; J trimming: 0 bases; junction bases outside the gene matches: 7.